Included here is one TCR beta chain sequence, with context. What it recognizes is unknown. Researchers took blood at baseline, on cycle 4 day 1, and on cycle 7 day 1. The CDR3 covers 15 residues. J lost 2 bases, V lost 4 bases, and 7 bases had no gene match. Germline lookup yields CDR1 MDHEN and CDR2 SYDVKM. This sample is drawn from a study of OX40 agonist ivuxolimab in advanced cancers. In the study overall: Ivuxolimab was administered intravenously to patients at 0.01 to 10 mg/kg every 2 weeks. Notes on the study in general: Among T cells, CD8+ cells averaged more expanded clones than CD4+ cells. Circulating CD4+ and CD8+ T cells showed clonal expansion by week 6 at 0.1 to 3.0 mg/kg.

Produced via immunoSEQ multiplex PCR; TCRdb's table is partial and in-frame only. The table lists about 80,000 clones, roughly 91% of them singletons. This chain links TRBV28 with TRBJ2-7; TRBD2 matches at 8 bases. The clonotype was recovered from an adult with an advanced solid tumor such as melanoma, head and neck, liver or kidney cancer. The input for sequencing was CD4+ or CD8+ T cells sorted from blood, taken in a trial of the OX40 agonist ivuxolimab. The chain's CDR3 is CASSSGGERAYEQYF. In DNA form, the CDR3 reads TGTGCCAGCAGTTCCGGGGGGGAGCGAGCCTACGAGCAGTACTTC.